The 2 T cell receptor beta chains in this list originate from one sample, sequenced in a study of blood T cell repertoires in COVID-19. Repertoires were generated with immunoSEQ multiplex PCR, while TCRdb's copy carries only in-frame clones and drops some. The sample includes 220,000 or so clones, 70% to 85% of them seen just once. Sequenced sample: PBMCs or T cells enriched from blood (not recorded which). The receptors here all came from a woman aged 60-70 years who had recovered from COVID-19.

J is TRBJ2-5 and V is TRBV20-1; D call uncertain. Germline CDR1 and CDR2: DFQATT and SNEGSKA (reference sequence). The V end lost 5 bases, the J end lost 5 bases, and 9 bases lay between the germline ends. The CDR3 is made up of 11 amino acids. CDR3 DNA: TGCAGTGCTCGACTCGGGGAGACCCAGTACTTC. Residues: CSARLGETQYF.

This chain connects TRBV20-1 to TRBJ1-4, with D uncertain. Germline CDR1 DFQATT, CDR2 SNEGSKA (reference sequence). The CDR3 contains 13 residues. The V gene lost 3 bases and the J gene lost 4 bases, with 9 bases spanning the gap. The CDR3 spells CSASGRFNEKLFF. CDR3 nucleotides: TGCAGTGCTAGTGGCCGGTTTAATGAAAAACTGTTTTTT.